The 17 T cell receptor beta chains in this list originate from one sample, sequenced in a study of T-cell reconstitution after alpha-beta-depleted transplantation in children (dated by TCRdb to 2016 to 2017). Preparation of the library involved PCR. TCRdb shows the sequencer as Illumina HiSeq 2500. TCR library preparation used molecular barcoding, with unique molecular identifiers applied to normalize quantification of the TCRbeta repertoire. TCRdb took the public reads, trimmed them with fastp at Q25, ran MiXCR for clone calling and kept in-frame beta chains. Every distinct CDR3 protein forms one entry, paired with its most common genes and DNA. This sample has about 120,000 distinct CDR3 sequences in its table, and 10% of those were observed once. The ten largest make up approximately 8% of the sample. The sample consisted of PBMCs from the stem cell graft donor, taken from the stem cell graft. The source is a human donor who donated a stem cell graft to a child with acute lymphoblastic leukemia.

This clonotype was seen ten or more times. The chain carries TRBV19 and TRBJ1-5; D is unclear. Germline CDR1 is LNHDA and CDR2 is SQIVND (reference sequence). Between the trimmed V and J ends, which lost 3 bases and 0 bases, there was a span of 12 bases. CDR3 length equals 16 residues. CDR3 coding DNA: TGTGCCAGTAGTATTAGGGTCGGTAATAGCAATCAGCCCCAGCATTTT. Amino acids: CASSIRVGNSNQPQHF.

This clonotype showed up many times. The chain uses TRBV6-5 and TRBJ1-5; D is perhaps TRBD1 (5 bases). Germline V gene data show CDR1 as MNHEY and CDR2 as SVGAGI. This CDR3 has 18 amino acids. The V end lost 2 bases, the J end lost 1 base, and 18 bases lay between the germline ends. The DNA of the CDR3 is TGTGCCAGCAGTTACCCTGCGGGGGGTGAGTGGAGCAATCAGCCCCAGCATTTT. Protein: CASSYPAGGEWSNQPQHF.

This chain uses TRBV3-1 with TRBJ1-1; unclear D gene. V was pared by 0 bases and J by 5 bases, with 13 bases between. Germline lookup yields CDR1 LGHDT and CDR2 YNNKEL (reference sequence). The CDR3 totals 15 residues. CDR3 amino acids: CASSQDSGEGTEAFF. CDR3 DNA sequence: TGTGCCAGCAGCCAAGACAGCGGAGAAGGGACTGAAGCTTTCTTT.

This clonotype was observed at least ten times. This chain links TRBV4-2 with TRBJ2-1; 9 nucleotides line up with TRBD2. The ends lost 1 base at V and 4 bases at J; junction bases unmatched: 2. The CDR3 spans 15 residues. In germline, CDR1 is LGHNA, CDR2 YNFKEQ. The CDR3 here is CASSQGLAAYNEQFF. CDR3 nucleotides: TGTGCCAGCAGCCAAGGACTAGCGGCTTACAATGAGCAGTTCTTC.

This chain uses TRBV5-6 with TRBJ2-7; 9 bases align to TRBD2. The trim removed 9 bases at V and 4 bases at J, leaving 17 bases unmatched. The CDR3 consists of 16 residues. Looked up from germline, CDR1 is SGHDT and CDR2 is YYEEEE. The CDR3 is CAIGPGAGGLQYEQYF. CDR3 nucleotides: TGTGCCATCGGCCCGGGGGCGGGAGGGCTCCAGTACGAGCAGTACTTC. Full variable domain (rest looked up from reference TRBV5-6 and TRBJ2-7): DAGVTQSPTHLIKTRGQQVTLRCSPKSGHDTVSWYQQALGQGPQFIFQYYEEEERQRGNFPDRFSGHQFPNYSSELNVNALLLGDSALYLCAIGPGAGGLQYEQYFGPGTRLTVT.

This clonotype has at least ten counts. This chain connects TRBV5-1 to TRBJ2-7; D unresolved. Between the trimmed V and J ends, which lost 0 bases and 3 bases, there was a span of 7 bases. In germline, CDR1 is SGHRS, CDR2 YFSETQ. The CDR3 is 13 amino acids. In nucleotides, the CDR3 is TGCGCCAGCAGCTTGGAATTGGGCTACGAGCAGTACTTC. It yields the protein CASSLELGYEQYF.

This clonotype was seen many times. The J gene is TRBJ2-5, the V gene TRBV7-2, with TRBD2 matching 13 bases. J lost 5 bases, V lost 2 bases, and 5 bases had no gene match. The CDR3 has 16 residues. Germline CDR1 and CDR2: SGHTA and FQGNSA. CDR3 bases: TGTGCCAGCAGCTTACGACTAGCGGGAGGAAGGGAGACCCAGTACTTC. It codes for CASSLRLAGGRETQYF.

This clonotype was seen at least ten times. The chain couples TRBV20-1 to TRBJ2-7; 7 bases are shared with TRBD1. In germline, CDR1 is DFQATT, CDR2 SNEGSKA (reference sequence). CDR3 length: 14 residues. V lost 5 bases to trimming and J lost 4 bases; unmatched junction nucleotides: 11. CDR3 residues: CSASDRVRPYEQYF. The CDR3 nucleotides are TGCAGTGCTTCCGACAGGGTTCGGCCTTACGAGCAGTACTTC.

This clonotype occurred many times. V is TRBV25-1 and J is TRBJ1-5; 10 bases line up with TRBD1. The CDR3 is 18 amino acids. Germline V gene lookup returns CDR1 MGHDK and CDR2 SYGVNS. With V trimmed by 7 bases and J by 4 bases, 16 bases remained unmatched. The CDR3 loop reads CASNNLSPGQGGNQPQHF. The CDR3 DNA reads as TGTGCCAGCAACAACCTCAGCCCCGGACAGGGGGGGAATCAGCCCCAGCATTTT.

This clonotype has a count of ten or more. The chain combines TRBV5-1 with TRBJ2-3, with D maybe TRBD2 (5 bases). V was pared by 4 bases and J by 6 bases, with 6 bases between. Germline V gene lookup returns CDR1 SGHRS and CDR2 YFSETQ. This CDR3 comprises 11 residues. DNA of the CDR3: TGCGCCAGCAGCCCGGGGGATACGCAGTATTTT. It is translated as CASSPGDTQYF.

Turning to this clonotype: This clone may be a read error of a much larger clone one base away. The V and J genes are TRBV5-1 and TRBJ1-5, with D perhaps TRBD1 (5 bases). Germline loops: CDR1 SGHRS, CDR2 YFSETQ. The CDR3 has 15 residues. CDR3 sequence reads: CSSSRRGGSNQPQHF. For the CDR3, the DNA is TGCTCCAGCAGCCGGCGGGGGGGGAGCAATCAGCCCCAGCATTTT.

This clonotype came up many times. The chain joins TRBV6-1 to TRBJ2-1, with D hard to call. The CDR3 consists of 12 residues. Germline CDR1 MNHNS, CDR2 SASEGT. V gave up 0 bases and J gave up 9 bases, with 6 bases separating them. CDR3 sequence reads: CASSEAHGEQFF. The CDR3 DNA reads TGTGCCAGCAGTGAAGCGCACGGTGAGCAGTTCTTC.

This clonotype was seen ten or more times. The V call is TRBV10-3, the J call TRBJ2-3; tentative D call: TRBD1 (6 bases). The germline V gene encodes CDR1 ENHRY and CDR2 SYGVKD. V lost 4 bases to trimming and J lost 3 bases, with 20 bases between them. The CDR3 contains 17 residues. The CDR3 spells CAISAPRGGASTDTQYF. The DNA of the CDR3 is TGTGCCATCAGTGCGCCCCGAGGGGGAGCTTCGACAGATACGCAGTATTTT.

Ten or more counts support this clonotype. The genes are TRBV9 and TRBJ2-1; D is possibly TRBD1 (6 bases). The CDR3 spans 14 residues. CDR1 and CDR2 (germline): SGDLS, YYNGEE. Trimming removed 2 bases from V and 1 base from J, with 7 bases in between. The CDR3 nucleotides read TGTGCCAGCAGCGTGGGACATTCCTACAATGAGCAGTTCTTC. Its translation is CASSVGHSYNEQFF.

This clonotype showed up many times. The chain combines TRBV4-3 with TRBJ1-1, with unresolved D. CDR3 length: 11 amino acids. Germline CDR1 and CDR2: LGHNA and YSLEER. V lost 1 base to trimming and J lost 6 bases, with 3 bases between them. CDR3 sequence (DNA): TGCGCCAGCAGCCAAGGTCCTGAAGCTTTCTTT. Translated: CASSQGPEAFF.

This clonotype showed up many times. CDR3 sequence reads: CSLGVGEETQYF. As DNA, the CDR3 is TGCAGCCTTGGCGTGGGGGAAGAGACCCAGTACTTC. The chain links TRBV29-1 to TRBJ2-5, with D possibly called TRBD1 or TRBD2 (5 bases each). The CDR3 is 12 amino acids. In germline, CDR1 is SQVTM, CDR2 ANQGSEA. V gave up 8 bases and J gave up 3 bases, with 13 bases separating them.

This clonotype was detected many times. The chain has TRBV5-1 and TRBJ1-1, with 7 bases fitting TRBD1. CDR3 length equals 12 residues. The V gene's germline CDR1 is SGHRS and CDR2 YFSETQ. V gave up 4 bases and J gave up 7 bases; unmatched junction bases: 4. The CDR3 loop reads CASSTTGFEAFF. CDR3 DNA: TGCGCCAGCAGCACGACAGGGTTTGAAGCTTTCTTT.